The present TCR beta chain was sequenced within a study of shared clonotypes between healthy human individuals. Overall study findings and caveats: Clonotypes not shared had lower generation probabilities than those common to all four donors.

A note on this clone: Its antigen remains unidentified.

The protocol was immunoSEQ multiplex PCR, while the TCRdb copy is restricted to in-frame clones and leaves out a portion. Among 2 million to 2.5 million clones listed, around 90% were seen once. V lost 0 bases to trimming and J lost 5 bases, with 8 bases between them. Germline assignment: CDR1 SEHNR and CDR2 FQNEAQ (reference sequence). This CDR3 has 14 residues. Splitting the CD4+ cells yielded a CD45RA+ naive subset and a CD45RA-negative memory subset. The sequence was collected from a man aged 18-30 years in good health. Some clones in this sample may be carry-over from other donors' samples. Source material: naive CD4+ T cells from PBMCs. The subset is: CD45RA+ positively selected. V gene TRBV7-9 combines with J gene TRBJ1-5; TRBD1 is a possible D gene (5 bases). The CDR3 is CASSLAGTYQPQHF. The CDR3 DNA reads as TGTGCCAGCAGCTTAGCCGGGACCTATCAGCCCCAGCATTTT.